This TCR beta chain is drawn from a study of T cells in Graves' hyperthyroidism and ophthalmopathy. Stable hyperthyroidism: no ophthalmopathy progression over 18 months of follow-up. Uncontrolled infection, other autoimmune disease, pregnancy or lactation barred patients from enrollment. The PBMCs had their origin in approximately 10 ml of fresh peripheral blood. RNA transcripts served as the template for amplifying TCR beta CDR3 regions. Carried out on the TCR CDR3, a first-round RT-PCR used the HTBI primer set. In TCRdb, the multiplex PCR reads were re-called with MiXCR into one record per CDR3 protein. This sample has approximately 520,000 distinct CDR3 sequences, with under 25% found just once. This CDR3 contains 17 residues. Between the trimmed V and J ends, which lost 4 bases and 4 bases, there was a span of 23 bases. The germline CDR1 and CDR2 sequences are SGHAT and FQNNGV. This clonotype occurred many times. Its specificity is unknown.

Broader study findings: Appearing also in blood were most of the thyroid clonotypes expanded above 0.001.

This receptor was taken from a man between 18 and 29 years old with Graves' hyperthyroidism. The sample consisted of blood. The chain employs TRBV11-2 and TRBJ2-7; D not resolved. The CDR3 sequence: CASSSPTRPLISYEQYF. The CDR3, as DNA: TGTGCCAGCAGCTCGCCGACAAGACCACTCATTAGTTACGAGCAGTACTTC. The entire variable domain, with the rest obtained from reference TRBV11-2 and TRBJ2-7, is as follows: EAGVAQSPRYKIIEKRQSVAFWCNPISGHATLYWYQQILGQGPKLLIQFQNNGVVDDSQLPKDRFSAERLKGVDSTLKIQPAKLEDSAVYLCASSSPTRPLISYEQYFGPGTRLTVT.